This T cell receptor beta chain derives from a study of regulatory T cells in long-lasting Graves disease. About the research overall: Graves' patients diagnosed newly had used antithyroid drugs under 3 months. Study conclusions and caveats: TRBV28, TRBJ1-2 and TRBJ2-5 were segments that persistent disease favored.

This clonotype appeared many times. Antigen specificity is unknown. Time point: newly diagnosed GD, antithyroid drugs for less than 3 months. With RNA extracted from PBMCs as input, the TCR library was made. Germline V gene sequence: CDR1 DFQATT, CDR2 SNEGSKA (reference sequence). With V trimmed by 3 bases and J by 3 bases, 16 bases remained unmatched. This CDR3 spans 18 amino acids. Construction of the TCR beta libraries employed iRepertoire HTBI primers in conjunction with Arm-PCR of CDR3 regions. TCRdb passed the multiplex PCR reads through MiXCR, listing each CDR3 protein once. The profile shows fewer than 550,000 distinct CDR3 sequences, about 15% of them singletons. These data also formed part of another study, on T cells in Graves' hyperthyroidism and ophthalmopathy.

The chain uses TRBV20-1 and TRBJ2-1; 8 bases match TRBD2. The sample here was peripheral blood mononuclear cells (PBMCs), taken at new diagnosis, from a patient treated with antithyroid drugs. The TCR was taken from a young woman with Graves disease. The CDR3 is CSASGEQRENNLYNEQFF. In nucleotides, the CDR3 is TGCAGTGCTAGTGGGGAGCAGCGGGAGAATAATCTCTACAATGAGCAGTTCTTC.